What follows describes a single TCR beta chain. Its antigen remains unidentified. The data were taken from a study of T cells and Merkel cell carcinoma outcomes. Study results and limitations: Repertoire plus T-cell density reportedly predicted Merkel cell carcinoma outcomes.

The data were produced by immunoSEQ multiplex PCR, yet TCRdb's version contains in-frame clones alone and is incomplete. In the table there are about 520 clones, more than 75% of which are singletons. V was clipped by 6 bases and J by 3 bases, with 9 bases between them. Germline V gene data show CDR1 as MNHNY and CDR2 as SVGAGI (reference sequence). The CDR3 length is 12 residues. The TCR sequence derives from a human donor with Merkel cell carcinoma. This sequence joins TRBV6-6 and TRBJ2-7, with D possibly being TRBD1 (5 bases). Sequenced material: tumor tissue from Merkel cell carcinoma. CDR3 nucleotide sequence: TGTGCCAGCAGCCAGGGTGGCTACGAGCAGTACTTC. Translated: CASSQGGYEQYF.